The 2 T cell receptor beta chains listed next were all sequenced from one sample in a study of T cell responses to AZD1222 COVID-19 vaccine. This table comes from immunoSEQ multiplex PCR, and its TCRdb copy is limited to in-frame clones, with some not included. Here the sample spans some 180,000 clones, around 94% being singletons. The specimen comprised peripheral blood, sampled 28 days after the second AZD1222 dose. The receptors come from an adult who received the AZD1222 COVID-19 vaccine.

The chain combines TRBV29-1 with TRBJ2-5; TRBD2 matches at 10 bases. This CDR3 comprises 12 residues. The V segment lost 5 bases and the J segment 3 bases; nucleotides outside the gene matches: 0. The germline V gene has CDR1 SQVTM and CDR2 ANQGSEA. The CDR3: CSVTSGEETQYF. CDR3 DNA: TGCAGCGTTACTAGCGGGGAAGAGACCCAGTACTTC.

This clone was detected once. The CDR3: CASSSLYQPQHF. The CDR3 DNA is TGTGCCAGTAGTTCGCTATACCAGCCCCAGCATTTT. This chain links TRBV19 with TRBJ1-5; the D is unclear. Germline loops: CDR1 LNHDA, CDR2 SQIVND (reference sequence). V lost 5 bases, J lost 7 bases, and 9 bases lay in between. This CDR3 region has 12 residues.